This T cell receptor beta chain was documented in a study of vaccination effects on CD4 cells after COVID-19. This CDR3 is built from 14 residues. Per the germline V gene, CDR1 is SGHTS and CDR2 is YDEGEE. V was pared by 2 bases and J by 2 bases, with 9 bases between. General study points: At late timepoints after vaccination, vaccine- and infection-induced clones shrank markedly.

Ahead of sequencing, the ViraFEST assay grew antigen-specific CD4+ T cells using viral peptide pools. Cells that had been cultured for 10 days were the source of isolated CD4+ T cells. Wells of a few million PBMC each were grown with roughly 10 IU/ml IL-2 and about 10 ug/ml peptides. Half the medium was replaced with IL-2 medium on days 3 and 7. Worth noting for this clone: Its target is not known.

Generated by immunoSEQ multiplex PCR, the TCRdb table keeps only in-frame clones and is missing some. The sample lists approximately 54,000 clones, 65% to 90% occurring once. This TCR was recovered from a human donor who received a COVID-19 vaccine. The source material was CD4+ T cells from PBMCs cultured with HCoV-229E spike peptides, sampled before COVID-19 vaccination. The chain recombines TRBV5-8 with TRBJ2-3; D unclear. This chain's CDR3 is CASSFPIDTDTQYF. The CDR3 DNA reads as TGTGCCAGCAGCTTCCCTATCGACACAGATACGCAGTATTTT.